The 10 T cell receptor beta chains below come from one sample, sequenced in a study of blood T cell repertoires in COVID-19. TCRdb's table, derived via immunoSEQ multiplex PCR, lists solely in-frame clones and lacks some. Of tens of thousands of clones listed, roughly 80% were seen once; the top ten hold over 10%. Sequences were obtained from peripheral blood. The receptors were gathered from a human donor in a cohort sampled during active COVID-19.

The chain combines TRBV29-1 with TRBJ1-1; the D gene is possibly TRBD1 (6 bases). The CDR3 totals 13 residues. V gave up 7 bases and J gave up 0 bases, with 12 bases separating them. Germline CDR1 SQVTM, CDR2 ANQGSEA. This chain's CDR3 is CSGSGTLNTEAFF. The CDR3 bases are TGCAGCGGGTCCGGGACACTGAACACTGAAGCTTTCTTT.

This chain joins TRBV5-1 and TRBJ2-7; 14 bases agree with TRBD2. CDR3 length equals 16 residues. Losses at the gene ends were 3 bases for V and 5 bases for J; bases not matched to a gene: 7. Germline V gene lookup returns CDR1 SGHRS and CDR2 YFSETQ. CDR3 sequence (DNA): TGCGCCAGCAGCTCGACTAGCGGGGGGGCAATGGACGAGCAGTACTTC. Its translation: CASSSTSGGAMDEQYF.

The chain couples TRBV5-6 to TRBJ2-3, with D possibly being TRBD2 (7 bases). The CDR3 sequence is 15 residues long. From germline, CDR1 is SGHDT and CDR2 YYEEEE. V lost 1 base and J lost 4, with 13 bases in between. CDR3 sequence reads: CASSLWGGPADTQYF. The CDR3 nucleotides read TGTGCCAGCAGCTTGTGGGGGGGGCCGGCAGATACGCAGTATTTT.

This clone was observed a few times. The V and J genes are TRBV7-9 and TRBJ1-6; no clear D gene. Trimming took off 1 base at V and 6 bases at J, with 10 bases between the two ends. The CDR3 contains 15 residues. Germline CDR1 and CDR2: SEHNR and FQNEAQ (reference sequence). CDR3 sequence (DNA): TGTGCCAGCAGCTTAGTGGCGGGGAGTAATTCACCCCTCCACTTT. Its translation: CASSLVAGSNSPLHF.

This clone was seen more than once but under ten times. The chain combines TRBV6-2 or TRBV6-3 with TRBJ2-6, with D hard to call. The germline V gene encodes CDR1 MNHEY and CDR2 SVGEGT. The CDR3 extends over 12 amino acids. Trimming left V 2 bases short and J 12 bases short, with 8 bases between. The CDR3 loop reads CASSYVRSVLTF. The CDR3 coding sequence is TGTGCCAGCAGTTACGTTCGGAGCGTCCTGACTTTC.

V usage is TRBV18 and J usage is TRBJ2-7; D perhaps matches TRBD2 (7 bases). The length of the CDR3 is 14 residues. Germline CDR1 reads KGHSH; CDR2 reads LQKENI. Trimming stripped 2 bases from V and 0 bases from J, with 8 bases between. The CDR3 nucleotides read TGTGCCAGCTCACCAGCGGGGGCCTCCTACGAGCAGTACTTC. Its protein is CASSPAGASYEQYF.

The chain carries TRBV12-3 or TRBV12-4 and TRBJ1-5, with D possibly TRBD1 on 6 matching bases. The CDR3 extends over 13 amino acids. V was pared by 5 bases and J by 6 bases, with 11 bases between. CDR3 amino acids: CASSLTGLQPQHF. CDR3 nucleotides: TGTGCCAGCAGTCTTACAGGGCTTCAGCCCCAGCATTTT.

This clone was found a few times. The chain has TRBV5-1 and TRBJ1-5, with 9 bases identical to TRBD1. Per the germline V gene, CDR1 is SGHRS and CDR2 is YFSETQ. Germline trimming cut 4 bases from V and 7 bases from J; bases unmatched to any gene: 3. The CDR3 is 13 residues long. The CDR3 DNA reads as TGCGCCAGCAGCACGGGACAGGGCCAGCCCCAGCATTTT. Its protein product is CASSTGQGQPQHF.

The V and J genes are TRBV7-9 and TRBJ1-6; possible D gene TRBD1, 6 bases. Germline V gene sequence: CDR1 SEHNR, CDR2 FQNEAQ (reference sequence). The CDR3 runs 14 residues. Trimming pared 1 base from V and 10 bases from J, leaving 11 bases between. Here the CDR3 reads CASSLEQGMSPLHF. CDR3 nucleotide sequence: TGTGCCAGCAGCTTAGAACAGGGAATGTCACCCCTCCACTTT.

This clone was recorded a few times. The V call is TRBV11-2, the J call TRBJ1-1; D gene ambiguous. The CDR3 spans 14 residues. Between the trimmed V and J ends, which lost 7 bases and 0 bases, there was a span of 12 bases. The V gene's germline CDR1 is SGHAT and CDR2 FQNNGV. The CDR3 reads CASKPPGMNTEAFF. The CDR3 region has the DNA TGTGCCAGCAAACCCCCGGGGATGAACACTGAAGCTTTCTTT.